These 3 T cell receptor beta chains were all obtained from the same sample, sequenced in a study of T-cell memory formation after mild COVID-19. MiXCR was run by TCRdb on the 5' RACE reads, yielding one entry per CDR3 protein. The table records about 410,000 distinct CDR3 sequences, about 25% of them present only once. The material sequenced was PBMCs or a T cell subset sorted from them (not recorded which). These receptors originate from an adult woman who had mild COVID-19 (a few samples of this study predate the infection). Cell type and time point are not known.

In its sample, this clonotype was seen a few times. The chain employs TRBV5-1 and TRBJ2-3, with 10 bases aligning to TRBD2. CDR3 length: 18 residues. Looked up from germline, CDR1 is SGHRS and CDR2 is YFSETQ. V shed 3 bases and J 0 bases; nucleotides not matched to a gene: 10. CDR3 amino acids: CASSSISGGTASTDTQYF. Written as DNA, the CDR3 is TGCGCCAGCAGCTCAATTAGCGGGGGGACAGCTAGCACAGATACGCAGTATTTT. Full variable domain (remainder filled in from reference TRBV5-1 and TRBJ2-3): KAGVTQTPRYLIKTRGQQVTLSCSPISGHRSVSWYQQTPGQGLQFLFEYFSETQRNKGNFPGRFSGRQFSNSRSEMNVSTLELGDSALYLCASSSISGGTASTDTQYFGPGTRLTVL.

The sample holds a few counts of this clonotype. The J gene is TRBJ2-7, the V gene TRBV4-1; TRBD1 matches 9 bases. The CDR3 is made up of 16 amino acids. V shed 2 bases, J shed 3 bases, and the junction held 8 bases outside the gene matches. CDR1 is MGHRA and CDR2 is YSYEKL in the germline V gene. The DNA for the CDR3 is TGCGCCAGCAGCCAATCGGTCGGGACAGGGATCTACGAGCAGTACTTC. Amino acids: CASSQSVGTGIYEQYF.

This clonotype was seen a handful of times. As DNA, the CDR3 is TGCGCCAGCAGCTCAGGGTCGGGCAATGAGCAGTTCTTC. Protein sequence: CASSSGSGNEQFF. V is TRBV5-1 and J is TRBJ2-1, with a tentative D call TRBD1 (5 bases). With 3 bases removed from V and 6 bases from J, the gap between germline ends came to 10 bases. Germline V CDR1 and CDR2: SGHRS, YFSETQ. This CDR3 is 13 amino acids long.